The sequence of this T cell receptor beta chain was determined in a study of blood T cell repertoires in COVID-19. CDR1 is KGHDR, CDR2 SFDVKD, per germline. The CDR3 covers 15 residues. Unmatched junction bases numbered 4, after V lost 4 bases and J lost 3 bases. TCRdb's copy holds only in-frame clones and misses some; the assay was immunoSEQ multiplex PCR. The top ten clones hold roughly 3.4% of a sample with under 300,000 clones, around 80% of them seen once. Material: peripheral blood. This TCR was sampled from a woman younger than 30 with acute or convalescent COVID-19. The chain recombines TRBV24-1 with TRBJ1-4; 7 nucleotides agree with TRBD1. DNA for the CDR3: TGTGCCACCAGTGAAGCCGGGACAGCTAATGAAAAACTGTTTTTT. As protein: CATSEAGTANEKLFF.